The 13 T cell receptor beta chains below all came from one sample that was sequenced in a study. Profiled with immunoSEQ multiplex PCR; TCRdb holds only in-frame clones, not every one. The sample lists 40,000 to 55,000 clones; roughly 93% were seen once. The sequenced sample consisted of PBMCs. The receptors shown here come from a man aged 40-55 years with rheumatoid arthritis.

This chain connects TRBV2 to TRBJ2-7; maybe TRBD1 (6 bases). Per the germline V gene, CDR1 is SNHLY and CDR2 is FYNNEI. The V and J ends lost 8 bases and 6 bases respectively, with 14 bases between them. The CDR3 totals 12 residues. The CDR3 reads CASGQGNGEQYF. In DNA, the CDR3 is TGTGCCAGCGGGCAGGGGAACGGCGAGCAGTACTTC.

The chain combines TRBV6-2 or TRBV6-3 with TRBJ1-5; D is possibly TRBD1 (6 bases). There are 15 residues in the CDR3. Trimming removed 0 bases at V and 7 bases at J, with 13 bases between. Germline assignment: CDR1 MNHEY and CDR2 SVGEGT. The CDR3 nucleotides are TGTGCCAGCAGTTACTCGGCAGGGGTCGGGCAGCCCCAGCATTTT. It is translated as CASSYSAGVGQPQHF.

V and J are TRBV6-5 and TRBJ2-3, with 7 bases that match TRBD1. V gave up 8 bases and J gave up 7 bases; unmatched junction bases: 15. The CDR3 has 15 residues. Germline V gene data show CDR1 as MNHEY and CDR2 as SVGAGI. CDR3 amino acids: CASSESGTAKHTQYF. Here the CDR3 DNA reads TGTGCCAGCTCCGAATCCGGGACAGCCAAGCATACGCAGTATTTT.

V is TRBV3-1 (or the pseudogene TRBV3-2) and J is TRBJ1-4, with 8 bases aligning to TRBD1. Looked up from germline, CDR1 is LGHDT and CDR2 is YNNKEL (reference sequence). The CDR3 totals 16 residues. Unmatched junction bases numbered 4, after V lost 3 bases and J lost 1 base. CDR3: CASSHNGQGTNEKLFF. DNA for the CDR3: TGTGCCAGCAGCCATAACGGACAGGGAACTAATGAAAAACTGTTTTTT.

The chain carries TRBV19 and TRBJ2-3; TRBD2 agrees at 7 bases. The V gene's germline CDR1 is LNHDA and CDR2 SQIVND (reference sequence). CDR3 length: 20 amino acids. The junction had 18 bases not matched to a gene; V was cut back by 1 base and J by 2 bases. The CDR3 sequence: CASSIGVKRGLPGYTDTQYF. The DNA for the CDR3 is TGTGCCAGTAGTATAGGGGTCAAAAGGGGACTACCGGGGTACACAGATACGCAGTATTTT.

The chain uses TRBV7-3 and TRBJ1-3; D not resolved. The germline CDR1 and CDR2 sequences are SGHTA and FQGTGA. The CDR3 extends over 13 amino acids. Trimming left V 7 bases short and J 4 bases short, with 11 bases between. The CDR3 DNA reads TGTGCCAGCAAAGGCTTGTGGGGAAACACCATATATTTT. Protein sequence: CASKGLWGNTIYF. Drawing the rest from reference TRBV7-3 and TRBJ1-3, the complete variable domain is GAGVSQTPSNKVTEKGKYVELRCDPISGHTALYWYRQSLGQGPEFLIYFQGTGAADDSGLPNDRFFAVRPEGSVSTLKIQRTERGDSAVYLCASKGLWGNTIYFGEGSWLTVV.

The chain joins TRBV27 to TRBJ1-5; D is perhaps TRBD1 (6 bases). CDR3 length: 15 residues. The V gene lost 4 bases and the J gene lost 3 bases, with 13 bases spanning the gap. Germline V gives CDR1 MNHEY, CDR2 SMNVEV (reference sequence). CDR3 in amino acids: CASSSTGHPNQPQHF. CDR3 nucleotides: TGTGCCAGCAGTTCCACGGGACACCCCAATCAGCCCCAGCATTTT.

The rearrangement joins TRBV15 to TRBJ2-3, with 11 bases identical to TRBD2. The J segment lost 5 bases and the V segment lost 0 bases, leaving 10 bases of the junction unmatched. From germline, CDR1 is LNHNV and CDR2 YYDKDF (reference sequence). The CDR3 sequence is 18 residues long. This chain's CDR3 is CATSRDPVSGGAVDTQYF. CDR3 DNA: TGTGCCACCAGCAGAGATCCGGTTAGCGGGGGGGCCGTAGATACGCAGTATTTT.

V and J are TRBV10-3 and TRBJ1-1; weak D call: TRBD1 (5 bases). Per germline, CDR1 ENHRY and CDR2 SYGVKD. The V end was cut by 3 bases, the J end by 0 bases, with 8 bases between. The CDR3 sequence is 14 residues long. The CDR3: CAISDPGLNTEAFF. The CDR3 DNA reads TGTGCCATCAGTGACCCAGGGCTGAACACTGAAGCTTTCTTT.

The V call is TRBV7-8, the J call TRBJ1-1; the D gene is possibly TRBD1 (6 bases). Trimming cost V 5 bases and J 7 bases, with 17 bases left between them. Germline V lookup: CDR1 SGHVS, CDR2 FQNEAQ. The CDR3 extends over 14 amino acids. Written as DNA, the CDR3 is TGTGCCAGCAGCCTAAACCGACAGGTCAGTGAAGCTTTCTTT. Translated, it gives CASSLNRQVSEAFF.

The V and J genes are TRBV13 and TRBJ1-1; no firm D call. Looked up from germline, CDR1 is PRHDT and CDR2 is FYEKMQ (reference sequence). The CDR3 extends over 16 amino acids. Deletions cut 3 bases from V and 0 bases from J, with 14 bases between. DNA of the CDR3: TGTGCCAGCAGCTTCCAATTACGGGCAGTGAACACTGAAGCTTTCTTT. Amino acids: CASSFQLRAVNTEAFF.

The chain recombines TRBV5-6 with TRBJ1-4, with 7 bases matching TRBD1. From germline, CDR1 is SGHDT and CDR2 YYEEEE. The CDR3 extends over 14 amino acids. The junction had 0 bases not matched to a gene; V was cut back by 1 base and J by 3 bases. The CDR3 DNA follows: TGTGCCAGCAGCTTGAGGGGGCCTAATGAAAAACTGTTTTTT. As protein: CASSLRGPNEKLFF.

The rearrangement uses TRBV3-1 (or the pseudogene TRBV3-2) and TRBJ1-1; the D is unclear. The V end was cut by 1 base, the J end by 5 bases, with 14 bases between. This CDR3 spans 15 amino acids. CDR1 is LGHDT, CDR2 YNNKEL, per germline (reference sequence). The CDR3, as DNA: TGTGCCAGCAGCCAAGGAGGTATCCGGAGAACTGAAGCTTTCTTT. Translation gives CASSQGGIRRTEAFF.